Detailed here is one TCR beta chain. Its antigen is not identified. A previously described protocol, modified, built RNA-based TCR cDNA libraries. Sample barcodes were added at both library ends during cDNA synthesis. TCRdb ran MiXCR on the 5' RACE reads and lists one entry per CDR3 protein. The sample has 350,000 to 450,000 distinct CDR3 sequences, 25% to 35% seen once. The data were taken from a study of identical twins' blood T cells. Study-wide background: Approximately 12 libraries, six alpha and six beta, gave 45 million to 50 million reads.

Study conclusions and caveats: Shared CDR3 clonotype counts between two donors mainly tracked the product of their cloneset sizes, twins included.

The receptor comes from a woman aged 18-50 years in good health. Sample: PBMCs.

The CDR3 loop is CASMGLEGYTF. In DNA form, the CDR3 reads TGTGCCAGCATGGGGTTGGAAGGCTACACCTTC. The V gene is TRBV6-5, the J gene TRBJ1-2; D gene uncertain. The CDR3 covers 11 residues. Germline loops: CDR1 MNHEY, CDR2 SVGAGI. V lost 7 bases and J 8 bases, leaving 11 bases between the germline ends.